This TCR beta chain was identified in a study of T-cell reconstitution after alpha-beta-depleted transplantation in children. Preparation of the TCRbeta library was carried out with unique molecular identifiers. TCRdb re-called the PCR reads with MiXCR, one entry per CDR3 protein. This sample yields 84,000 or so distinct CDR3 sequences, of which 15% to 17% are seen a single time; about 19% belongs to the top ten. The CDR3 spans 15 residues. CDR1 and CDR2 from the germline V gene are LNHNV and YYDKDF (reference sequence). V shed 1 base and J shed 8 bases, with 15 bases lying between them. This sequence joins TRBV15 and TRBJ2-1; possible D gene TRBD2, 5 bases. The specimen was PBMCs, mostly from graft donor cells, collected 180 days after TCRalphabeta/CD19-depleted stem cell transplant. The sequence derives from a male patient between 2 and 10 years old who had a stem cell transplant for acute lymphoblastic leukemia, so the T cells may come from the graft donor. CDR3 DNA sequence: TGTGCCACCAGCAGAGCCCTGGACTTTGGGTATGAGCAGTTCTTC. It codes for CATSRALDFGYEQFF.